The TCR beta chain under discussion was sequenced for a study of HIV-infected children after antiretroviral therapy interruption (dated 2019 in TCRdb). General notes on the study: All eight included children had a CD4+ count above 500 and a viral load below 50 copies/ml, with four on planned treatment interruption and four on continuous treatment. The interruption group had a median age of about 9.5 years, and the continuous treatment group had a median age of around 8 years. Most participating children had recorded exposure to EBV and CMV. In the interruption arm, samples were obtained at week 0, week 12, end of interruption (week 24 or 48), and about 3 years after study end. In the continuous-treatment arm, samples from corresponding weeks 0, 48 and 150 were analyzed. Alongside thymic output measurements, TCR repertoires of children on planned treatment interruption were compared with TCR repertoires of children on continuous antiretroviral treatment. Broad study findings and their caveats: The low number of patients is regarded as a limitation, and the data should be interpreted with caution. For naive CD4+ repertoires of PTI patients, CDR3 sharing between time points dropped once interruption began, while many sequences were shared between the end of interruption and 3 years later. The naive CD4+ Gini coefficient rose by the end of treatment interruption, suggesting clonal expansion, and returned to baseline by 3 years. Minor non-naive CD45RA+ populations, such as EMRA or stem memory cells, might be present among the sorted CD45RA+ naive cells.

Preparation of the library involved 3' RACE. TCR libraries were constructed from RNA with a 3' RACE protocol that used unique molecular identifiers to correct for PCR amplification bias. As many as 12 amplicon libraries were pooled and then sequenced on an Illumina MiSeq using v2 2x250 paired-end chemistry. The authors processed their data as follows. Reads were processed with Decombinator for assignment of V and J genes and CDR3, and barcode-based correction of errors and PCR bias was applied. Before the Gini coefficient was calculated with the R ineq package, repertoires were subsampled to the same depth. GLIPH, Hamming distance and a shared triplet metric were used to assess CDR3 similarity. TCRdb reworked the public reads: Q25 trimming with fastp, MiXCR clone assembly, productive beta chains retained. Under each unique CDR3 protein, matching rows form one entry showing the most common genes and DNA. It is TCRdb's table, rather than the study itself, that gives the V and J calls and clone size. Here the sample has roughly 46,000 distinct CDR3 sequences; around 4% occur a single time. The top ten clones comprise roughly 0.7% of the sample.

On this clonotype itself: It lacks a known antigen. Base qualities are missing; no much larger clone stands one base away.

The label giving this sample's treatment or condition can be read as: PENTA 11 planned treatment interruption arm or continuous ART arm. Children from the United Kingdom aged 2 to 15 years who had been given at least three-drug ART for at least 24 weeks were enrolled as participants. Cryopreserved PBMCs containing at least 5 million viable cells were required, and a handful of candidate patients were excluded because of low viable PBMC yield. Using a FACSAria III cell sorter, naive CD4+ CD45RA+ CD45RO- T cells were FACS-sorted out of thawed PBMCs. The sorted cells were fixed, and RNA was then extracted with the RNeasy FFPE kit and afterward with the RNeasy Micro kit. V is pruned by 4 bases and J by 3 bases, leaving 3 bases of the junction without a gene match. CDR1 MNHEY and CDR2 SMNVEV were looked up in the germline V gene (reference sequence). The cysteine opens and the phenylalanine closes a CDR3 of 13 amino acids. The retained sequence is limited to the CDR3, 39 bases, with the frame set at the first base.

The chain is made from TRBV27 and TRBJ2-7; TRBD1 agrees with 7 junctional bases. Sequencing used CD45RA+ CD4+ T cells from PBMCs, pooled from several time points, obtained from a donor given antiretroviral therapy, either interrupted or continuous. This specimen's cell subset or site label, interpreted: naive CD4+ CD45RA+ CD45RO- T cells. The TCR comes from a pool of human donors with HIV. CDR3 region: CASSSRGSYEQYF. Here is the DNA: TGTGCCAGCAGTTCCAGGGGGAGCTACGAGCAGTACTTC.